This TCR beta chain came from a study of Graves' ophthalmopathy and Graves' hyperthyroidism. Remarks on this clonotype: Its specificity is not known.

The sequenced template was RNA, covering the TCR beta CDR3 region. The first round was an RT-PCR with HTBI primers, and the second round was a multiplex PCR. TCRdb itself ran the multiplex PCR reads through MiXCR, one entry per CDR3 protein. The data show 20,000 to 25,000 distinct CDR3 sequences, around 50% seen once. Aged 18 to 65, hyperthyroidism patients had been newly diagnosed, with under 2 months' duration. Study-wide results and caveats: Most expanded clonotypes from thyroid (those above 0.001 frequency) were also found in blood.

The source of this sequence is an adult woman with stable Graves' hyperthyroidism. The material sequenced was peripheral blood.

This CDR3 is CASRPGQGNEQYF. CDR3 DNA sequence: TGCGCCAGCAGACCGGGACAGGGTAACGAGCAGTACTTC. The V and J genes are TRBV10-2 and TRBJ2-7; 9 bases are a match to TRBD1. After removal of 6 bases from V and 5 bases from J, the junction contained 5 bases not matched to a gene. Germline CDR1 WSHSY, CDR2 SAAADI. The CDR3 contains 13 residues.